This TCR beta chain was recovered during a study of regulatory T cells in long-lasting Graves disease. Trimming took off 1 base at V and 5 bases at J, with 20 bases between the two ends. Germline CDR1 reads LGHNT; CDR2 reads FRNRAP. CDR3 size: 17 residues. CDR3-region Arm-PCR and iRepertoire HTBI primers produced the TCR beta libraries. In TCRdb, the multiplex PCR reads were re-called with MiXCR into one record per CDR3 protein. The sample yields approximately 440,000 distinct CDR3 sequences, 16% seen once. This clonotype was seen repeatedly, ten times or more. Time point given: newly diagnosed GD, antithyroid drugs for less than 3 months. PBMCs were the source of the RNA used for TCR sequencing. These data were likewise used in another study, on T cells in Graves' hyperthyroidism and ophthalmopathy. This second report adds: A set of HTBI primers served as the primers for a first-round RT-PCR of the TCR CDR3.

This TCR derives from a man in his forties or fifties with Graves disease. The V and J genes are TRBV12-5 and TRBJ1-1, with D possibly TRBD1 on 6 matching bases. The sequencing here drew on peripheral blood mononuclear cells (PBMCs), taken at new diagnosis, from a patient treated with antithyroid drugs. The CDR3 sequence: CASGLAPMQGFSTEAFF. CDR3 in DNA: TGTGCTAGTGGTTTGGCTCCAATGCAGGGGTTTTCGACTGAAGCTTTCTTT.